Each of the 19 T cell receptor beta chains below was sequenced from the same sample in a study of identical twins. Using its own MiXCR run on the 5' RACE reads, TCRdb lists one record per CDR3 protein. The table has some 440,000 distinct CDR3 sequences, 24% seen once. In addition, the sample was reused for a study of T cells expressing NK-cell markers.

Specimen: CD4+ T cells sorted from blood. The receptor source for this set is a woman between 18 and 29 years old in good health.

This clonotype was seen a handful of times. V usage is TRBV11-2 and J usage is TRBJ2-3, with unresolved D. Germline assignment: CDR1 SGHAT and CDR2 FQNNGV. The CDR3 is made up of 17 amino acids. The ends were cut back, 0 bases at V and 0 bases at J, with 13 bases in the middle. As DNA, the CDR3 is TGTGCCAGCAGCTTAGATCGGTGGATCGCTAGCACAGATACGCAGTATTTT. Amino acid sequence: CASSLDRWIASTDTQYF.

This clonotype occurred a few times. The CDR3 region is CASSGPTEGLVSRTQYF. The CDR3 DNA reads TGCGCCAGCAGTGGTCCAACTGAGGGACTAGTAAGCCGTACGCAGTATTTT. V is TRBV10-2 and J is TRBJ2-3, with 8 nucleotides matching TRBD2. Germline V lookup: CDR1 WSHSY, CDR2 SAAADI. This CDR3 is built from 17 residues. V was clipped by 4 bases and J by 8 bases; unmatched bases: 17.

The chain uses TRBV6-2 or TRBV6-3 and TRBJ2-1; D ambiguous. Germline V gives CDR1 MNHEY, CDR2 SVGEGT. Trimming took 6 bases from V and 0 from J, leaving 18 bases between them. The CDR3 covers 17 residues. The CDR3 loop reads CASSPRPLKSSYNEQFF. The CDR3 nucleotides read TGTGCCAGCAGCCCTCGACCGTTAAAGAGCTCCTACAATGAGCAGTTCTTC.

The chain couples TRBV6-5 to TRBJ2-7; D is uncertain. CDR3 length equals 11 residues. V was clipped by 2 bases and J by 6 bases, with 5 bases between them. Germline V gene lookup returns CDR1 MNHEY and CDR2 SVGAGI. CDR3 residues: CASSYGVEQYF. The CDR3 coding sequence is TGTGCCAGCAGTTACGGGGTCGAGCAGTACTTC.

This chain links TRBV27 with TRBJ2-5; 8 bases map to TRBD1. This CDR3 spans 13 amino acids. Trimming removed 8 bases from V and 5 bases from J; junction bases left unmatched: 7. Per the germline V gene, CDR1 is MNHEY and CDR2 is SMNVEV (reference sequence). CDR3 bases: TGTGCCAGCTGCCGGACAGGGAGGGAGACCCAGTACTTC. The encoded protein is CASCRTGRETQYF.

This clonotype has only a few counts. The chain has TRBV7-9 and TRBJ2-5, with TRBD2 as a possible D gene (6 bases). V was clipped by 7 bases and J by 3 bases, with 15 bases between them. This CDR3 has 14 residues. Germline CDR1 and CDR2: SEHNR and FQNEAQ (reference sequence). The CDR3 DNA follows: TGTGCCAGCACCGGAACCGGGACTGAAGAGACCCAGTACTTC. It is translated as CASTGTGTEETQYF.

This clonotype was seen a handful of times. The rearrangement uses TRBV6-1 and TRBJ2-7; 9 bases line up with TRBD2. From germline, CDR1 is MNHNS and CDR2 SASEGT. The CDR3 spans 14 residues. V lost 10 bases to trimming and J lost 0 bases; unmatched junction nucleotides: 7. The CDR3 is CATQLAGHSYEQYF. DNA of the CDR3: TGTGCCACCCAACTAGCGGGTCACTCCTACGAGCAGTACTTC.

In this sample, this clonotype turned up a few times. The V and J genes are TRBV6-5 and TRBJ2-1; 16 positions match TRBD2. This CDR3 comprises 16 residues. Germline-derived CDR1 and CDR2 are MNHEY and SVGAGI. With V trimmed by 4 bases and J by 8 bases, 5 bases remained unmatched. The CDR3 is CASSSLGTSGRDEQFF. DNA for the CDR3: TGTGCCAGCAGTTCTCTCGGGACTAGCGGGAGGGATGAGCAGTTCTTC.

V usage is TRBV27 and J usage is TRBJ2-7, with 8 bases lining up with TRBD1. The germline CDR1 and CDR2 sequences are MNHEY and SMNVEV (reference sequence). Trimming cost V 7 bases and J 7 bases; bases outside gene matches: 9. There are 13 residues in the CDR3. The CDR3 loop is CASNRRGLGEQYF. CDR3 nucleotides: TGTGCCAGCAACCGCAGGGGGCTGGGGGAGCAGTACTTC.

The chain employs TRBV13 and TRBJ2-7, with D perhaps matching TRBD1 (5 bases). V lost 6 bases and J lost 0, with 15 bases in between. CDR3 length: 15 amino acids. Germline lookup yields CDR1 PRHDT and CDR2 FYEKMQ (reference sequence). The CDR3, as DNA: TGTGCCAGCAGGCTACTCGGACATTACTCCTACGAGCAGTACTTC. It yields the protein CASRLLGHYSYEQYF.

This clonotype came up once. V and J are TRBV3-1 and TRBJ1-6; D remains unclear. CDR3 length: 12 amino acids. From germline, CDR1 is LGHDT and CDR2 YNNKEL (reference sequence). Trimming left V 3 bases short and J 7 bases short, with 4 bases between. The CDR3 nucleotides are TGTGCCAGCAGCCATACGAATTCACCCCTCCACTTT. It is translated as CASSHTNSPLHF.

The gene calls are TRBV20-1 and TRBJ1-2; possible D gene TRBD1, 6 bases. CDR3 length: 12 residues. Germline CDR1 reads DFQATT; CDR2 reads SNEGSKA (reference sequence). The CDR3 protein is CIPGGGRRGYTF. DNA of the CDR3: TGCATTCCGGGGGGGGGCAGGAGGGGCTACACCTTC.

This chain uses TRBV5-1 with TRBJ2-4; D remains unclear. The length of the CDR3 is 12 residues. CDR1 is SGHRS and CDR2 is YFSETQ in the germline V gene. Trimming cost V 6 bases and J 6 bases, with 10 bases left between them. CDR3 region: CASNNELNIQYF. The CDR3 DNA reads TGCGCCAGCAATAACGAATTAAACATTCAGTACTTC.

V and J are TRBV20-1 and TRBJ1-2; 8 nucleotides align to TRBD1. Per germline, CDR1 DFQATT and CDR2 SNEGSKA (reference sequence). CDR3 size: 14 residues. V shed 1 base, J shed 6 bases, and the junction held 7 bases outside the gene matches. CDR3 residues: CSARGTGGFDGYTF. The CDR3 DNA reads as TGCAGTGCTAGAGGCACAGGGGGGTTCGATGGCTACACCTTC.

This clonotype occurred many times. This CDR3 is CASSDPAKNEKLFF. CDR3 nucleotide sequence: TGTGCCAGCAGTGATCCGGCGAAAAATGAAAAACTGTTTTTT. The chain joins TRBV6-1 to TRBJ1-4; no clear D gene. Trimming pared 3 bases from V and 5 bases from J, leaving 10 bases between. This CDR3 is 14 amino acids long. CDR1 is MNHNS, CDR2 SASEGT, per germline.

This clonotype was counted between two and nine times. This chain connects TRBV5-1 to TRBJ2-7; D remains ambiguous. The CDR3 loop spans 15 amino acids. Germline V CDR1 and CDR2: SGHRS, YFSETQ. V was trimmed by 4 bases and J by 2 bases, leaving 16 bases between them. CDR3 DNA: TGCGCCAGCAGCCTGACCCCACAATCTCCCTACGAGCAGTACTTC. This gives the protein CASSLTPQSPYEQYF.

This clonotype was seen at least ten times. This chain uses TRBV7-2 with TRBJ2-1, with no clear D. Deletions cut 3 bases from V and 0 bases from J, with 12 bases between. Germline CDR1 SGHTA, CDR2 FQGNSA. The length of the CDR3 is 16 residues. CDR3 in amino acids: CASSFTADSSYNEQFF. CDR3 bases: TGTGCCAGCAGCTTCACGGCGGATAGCTCCTACAATGAGCAGTTCTTC. The entire variable domain, with the rest obtained from reference TRBV7-2 and TRBJ2-1, is as follows: GAGVSQSPSNKVTEKGKDVELRCDPISGHTALYWYRQSLGQGLEFLIYFQGNSAPDKSGLPSDRFSAERTGGSVSTLTIQRTQQEDSAVYLCASSFTADSSYNEQFFGPGTRLTVL.

This clonotype was seen a handful of times. V is TRBV20-1 and J is TRBJ2-7; possibly TRBD2 for D (6 bases). V lost 6 bases to trimming and J lost 4 bases, with 16 bases between them. This CDR3 is built from 13 residues. CDR1 is DFQATT, CDR2 SNEGSKA, per germline (reference sequence). The CDR3 sequence: CSAAGLRRYEQYF. For the CDR3, the DNA is TGCAGTGCCGCGGGACTCCGCAGGTACGAGCAGTACTTC.

V and J are TRBV5-1 and TRBJ2-7; D unresolved. This CDR3 region has 16 residues. V dropped 0 bases and J dropped 2 bases, with 15 bases sitting between them. Per germline, CDR1 SGHRS and CDR2 YFSETQ. The CDR3 reads CASSLEGKTVTYEQYF. The CDR3 region has the DNA TGCGCCAGCAGCTTGGAAGGGAAGACCGTTACCTACGAGCAGTACTTC.